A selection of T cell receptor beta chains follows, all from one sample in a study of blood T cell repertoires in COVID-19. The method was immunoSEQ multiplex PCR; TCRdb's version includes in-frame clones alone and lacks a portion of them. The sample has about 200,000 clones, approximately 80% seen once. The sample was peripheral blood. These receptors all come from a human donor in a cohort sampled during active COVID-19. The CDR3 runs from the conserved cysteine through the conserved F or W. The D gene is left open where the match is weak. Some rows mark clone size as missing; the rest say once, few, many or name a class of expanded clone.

CDR3nt: TGTGCCAGCAGTTTAAGGTACAGGGGGCGCGGCTACACCTTC
CDR3aa: CASSLRYRGRGYTF
d_gene: TRBD1
v_gene: TRBV28
j_gene: TRBJ1-2
abundance: NA

CDR3nt: TGTGCCAGCAGCGAACAGGGAGACTATGGCTACACCTTC
CDR3aa: CASSEQGDYGYTF
d_gene: NA
v_gene: TRBV11-2
j_gene: TRBJ1-2
abundance: few

CDR3nt: TGTGCCAGCAGTCCCACCGGACTAGCGGGAGGGCCCGACGGGGAGCTGTTTTTT
CDR3aa: CASSPTGLAGGPDGELFF
d_gene: TRBD2
v_gene: TRBV28
j_gene: TRBJ2-2
abundance: NA

CDR3nt: TGCAGCGGCGGGACTAGCGGGGCCCGCACAGATACGCAGTATTTT
CDR3aa: CSGGTSGARTDTQYF
d_gene: TRBD2
v_gene: TRBV29-1
j_gene: TRBJ2-3
abundance: NA

CDR3nt: TGTGCCACCAGTCCTAACCCCCCGGGACAGGGGGGGACTAACTATGGCTACACCTTC
CDR3aa: CATSPNPPGQGGTNYGYTF
d_gene: TRBD1
v_gene: TRBV15
j_gene: TRBJ1-2
abundance: NA

CDR3nt: TGTGCCAGCAGCCCCTTTTCCGGAGGCGGGACCGGGGAGCTGTTTTTT
CDR3aa: CASSPFSGGGTGELFF
d_gene: NA
v_gene: TRBV28
j_gene: TRBJ2-2
abundance: NA

CDR3nt: TGTGCCAGCAGTTTTGCCTCGACAGTCTATGGCTACACCTTC
CDR3aa: CASSFASTVYGYTF
d_gene: NA
v_gene: TRBV6-6
j_gene: TRBJ1-2
abundance: NA

CDR3nt: TGTGCCAGCAGCCCCCTAGGACGGGAGTTGGGCACAGATACGCAGTATTTT
CDR3aa: CASSPLGRELGTDTQYF
d_gene: NA
v_gene: TRBV7-9
j_gene: TRBJ2-3
abundance: NA

CDR3nt: TGTGCCAGCTCACCACCTTCTTCAGTCTATGGCTACACCTTC
CDR3aa: CASSPPSSVYGYTF
d_gene: NA
v_gene: TRBV18
j_gene: TRBJ1-2
abundance: NA

CDR3nt: TGTGCCAGCAGGTCCCAGCGGGAGCTACTATACAATGAGCAGTTCTTC
CDR3aa: CASRSQRELLYNEQFF
d_gene: TRBD2
v_gene: TRBV7-2
j_gene: TRBJ2-1
abundance: NA

CDR3nt: TGTGCCAGCAGAAGACGACAAGTTGCAACTAATGAAAAACTGTTTTTT
CDR3aa: CASRRRQVATNEKLFF
d_gene: NA
v_gene: TRBV2
j_gene: TRBJ1-4
abundance: NA

CDR3nt: TGTGCCAGCAGCAGAGGAACAGGGTTTGACCTGAGTGGCATTCAGTACTTC
CDR3aa: CASSRGTGFDLSGIQYF
d_gene: NA
v_gene: TRBV7-9
j_gene: TRBJ2-4
abundance: once

CDR3nt: TGTGCCAGCAGTTTATCCCTTGAGGGATACACCATATATTTT
CDR3aa: CASSLSLEGYTIYF
d_gene: NA
v_gene: TRBV28
j_gene: TRBJ1-3
abundance: NA

CDR3nt: TGTGCCAGCAGCTTAAGGCCTACAGGCTATGAGACCCAGTACTTC
CDR3aa: CASSLRPTGYETQYF
d_gene: NA
v_gene: TRBV7-9
j_gene: TRBJ2-5
abundance: NA

CDR3nt: TGCGCCAGCAGCCCCGGACAGGGGACATACAATGAGCAGTTCTTC
CDR3aa: CASSPGQGTYNEQFF
d_gene: TRBD1
v_gene: TRBV5-1
j_gene: TRBJ2-1
abundance: NA

CDR3nt: TGTGCCAGTAAGCAGGGCGGACATGGCTACACCTTC
CDR3aa: CASKQGGHGYTF
d_gene: NA
v_gene: TRBV19
j_gene: TRBJ1-2
abundance: NA

CDR3nt: TGTGCCAGCGCCCTGACCCCCCTTACTAGGGAGCAGTTCTTC
CDR3aa: CASALTPLTREQFF
d_gene: NA
v_gene: TRBV7-8
j_gene: TRBJ2-1
abundance: NA

CDR3nt: TGTGCCAGCAGTGAAGGTAGGCTAGCGGGAGCCGGGGATGAGCAGTTCTTC
CDR3aa: CASSEGRLAGAGDEQFF
d_gene: TRBD2
v_gene: TRBV2
j_gene: TRBJ2-1
abundance: NA

CDR3nt: TGTGCCAGTTGCCGAGGGACAGAAGAGACCCAGTACTTC
CDR3aa: CASCRGTEETQYF
d_gene: TRBD1
v_gene: TRBV2
j_gene: TRBJ2-5
abundance: NA

CDR3nt: TGTGCCAGCAGTCTCCTAGCGGGAGTGGGCAATGAGCAGTTCTTC
CDR3aa: CASSLLAGVGNEQFF
d_gene: TRBD2
v_gene: TRBV6-6
j_gene: TRBJ2-1
abundance: NA

CDR3nt: TGCGCCAGCAGTGACCCCGGACAGGGAGGGGACATTCAGTACTTC
CDR3aa: CASSDPGQGGDIQYF
d_gene: NA
v_gene: TRBV10-1
j_gene: TRBJ2-4
abundance: NA

CDR3nt: TGTGCCAGCAGTTCTAGCGGGAGGGACACCGGGGAGCTGTTTTTT
CDR3aa: CASSSSGRDTGELFF
d_gene: TRBD2
v_gene: TRBV28
j_gene: TRBJ2-2
abundance: NA

CDR3nt: TGTGCCAGCTCACCGGGCCTCAGGGAGCCCCAGCATTTT
CDR3aa: CASSPGLREPQHF
d_gene: NA
v_gene: TRBV18
j_gene: TRBJ1-5
abundance: NA

CDR3nt: TGTGCCAGCAGCTTAGCCCCGGGACTAGGCAGGACTGGGGCCAACGTCCTGACTTTC
CDR3aa: CASSLAPGLGRTGANVLTF
d_gene: TRBD2
v_gene: TRBV7-9
j_gene: TRBJ2-6
abundance: NA

CDR3nt: TGTGCCAGCGGGGAGACAGGGGGCCCCTCTGGGGCCAACGTCCTGACTTTC
CDR3aa: CASGETGGPSGANVLTF
d_gene: TRBD1
v_gene: TRBV28
j_gene: TRBJ2-6
abundance: few

CDR3nt: TGTGCCAGCAGTTCTGGAGGCAACTATGGCTACACCTTC
CDR3aa: CASSSGGNYGYTF
d_gene: NA
v_gene: TRBV28
j_gene: TRBJ1-2
abundance: NA

CDR3nt: TGTGCCAGCAGGTCGACCGGGACAGGGGCCTACGAGCAGTACTTC
CDR3aa: CASRSTGTGAYEQYF
d_gene: TRBD1
v_gene: TRBV5-5
j_gene: TRBJ2-7
abundance: NA

CDR3nt: TGCAGCGTTGAAGATAGAGCGGGGAGCACAGATACGCAGTATTTT
CDR3aa: CSVEDRAGSTDTQYF
d_gene: TRBD2
v_gene: TRBV29-1
j_gene: TRBJ2-3
abundance: NA

CDR3nt: TGTGCCAGCAGTTTTACAGGGGGAGATACGCAGTATTTT
CDR3aa: CASSFTGGDTQYF
d_gene: TRBD1
v_gene: TRBV6-5
j_gene: TRBJ2-3
abundance: NA

CDR3nt: TGTGCCAGCAGCTTGACGGGGATCCACGAGCAGTACTTC
CDR3aa: CASSLTGIHEQYF
d_gene: NA
v_gene: TRBV5-6
j_gene: TRBJ2-7
abundance: NA

CDR3nt: TGTGCCAGCAGCTTTTCGGGCAGGGTCGGAACTGAAGCTTTCTTT
CDR3aa: CASSFSGRVGTEAFF
d_gene: NA
v_gene: TRBV28
j_gene: TRBJ1-1
abundance: NA

CDR3nt: TGTGCCAGCAGCCCAGGGACTAGCGGGACAAATGAGCAGTTCTTC
CDR3aa: CASSPGTSGTNEQFF
d_gene: TRBD2
v_gene: TRBV7-9
j_gene: TRBJ2-1
abundance: NA

CDR3nt: TGTGCCAGTAGTACCCGACAGAATGCCCTCGCCCAGAAGGTGGCTTTCTTT
CDR3aa: CASSTRQNALAQKVAFF
d_gene: NA
v_gene: TRBV19
j_gene: TRBJ1-1
abundance: NA

CDR3nt: TGTGCCAGCAGCAAATGGAGGCAGGCAACTAATGAAAAACTGTTTTTT
CDR3aa: CASSKWRQATNEKLFF
d_gene: NA
v_gene: TRBV21-1
j_gene: TRBJ1-4
abundance: NA

CDR3nt: TGTGCCAGCTCACCAAACAGGGGCCCAGATACGCAGTATTTT
CDR3aa: CASSPNRGPDTQYF
d_gene: TRBD1
v_gene: TRBV18
j_gene: TRBJ2-3
abundance: NA

CDR3nt: TGCGCCAGCAGCTTGGTGCCTAGCGGGAGGGCCGAGGAGACCCAGTACTTC
CDR3aa: CASSLVPSGRAEETQYF
d_gene: TRBD2
v_gene: TRBV5-1
j_gene: TRBJ2-5
abundance: NA

CDR3nt: TGCGCCAGCAGCTCGGACAGGGAAGCAAGTGAAAAACTGTTTTTT
CDR3aa: CASSSDREASEKLFF
d_gene: TRBD1
v_gene: TRBV5-1
j_gene: TRBJ1-4
abundance: NA

CDR3nt: TGTGCCAGCAGCGCCCCCGCAGGGTATGAATCCTACAATGAGCAGTTCTTC
CDR3aa: CASSAPAGYESYNEQFF
d_gene: NA
v_gene: TRBV14
j_gene: TRBJ2-1
abundance: NA

CDR3nt: TGTGCCAGCAGCGTCGGGGGGGGTGATGGTCAGCCCCAGCATTTT
CDR3aa: CASSVGGGDGQPQHF
d_gene: NA
v_gene: TRBV28
j_gene: TRBJ1-5
abundance: NA

CDR3nt: TGTGCCAGCTCACCACCGGGACAGGGATACAATGAGCAGTTCTTC
CDR3aa: CASSPPGQGYNEQFF
d_gene: TRBD1
v_gene: TRBV18
j_gene: TRBJ2-1
abundance: once

CDR3nt: TGTGCCAGCAGCCAACGTCGGCAGGACTATGGCTACACCTTC
CDR3aa: CASSQRRQDYGYTF
d_gene: NA
v_gene: TRBV14
j_gene: TRBJ1-2
abundance: once

CDR3nt: TGTGCCAGCAGCTTGGGACAGGGGGCGAAGCAGTACTTC
CDR3aa: CASSLGQGAKQYF
d_gene: TRBD1
v_gene: TRBV5-4
j_gene: TRBJ2-7
abundance: NA

CDR3nt: TGTGCCAGCAGCACCGGGACTAGCGGGGCAGATACGCAGTATTTT
CDR3aa: CASSTGTSGADTQYF
d_gene: TRBD2
v_gene: TRBV6-5
j_gene: TRBJ2-3
abundance: NA

CDR3nt: TGTGCCAGCAGCGCGCAGGGAATCGGGGAGCTGTTTTTT
CDR3aa: CASSAQGIGELFF
d_gene: NA
v_gene: TRBV11-3
j_gene: TRBJ2-2
abundance: NA

CDR3nt: TGTGCCAGAAGCTTAGTCGCTAGCGGGAGGGCCTTCCCCCGGGGAGCTGTTTTT
CDR3aa: CARSLVASGRAFPRGAVF
d_gene: NA
v_gene: TRBV7-5
j_gene: TRBJ2-2
abundance: NA

CDR3nt: TGTGCCAGTATTTCGACTCGGCAAGCTAATGAGCAGTTCTTC
CDR3aa: CASISTRQANEQFF
d_gene: NA
v_gene: TRBV19
j_gene: TRBJ2-1
abundance: few

CDR3nt: TGTGCCAGCAGCTTAGGGGGGGGTCGCACAGATACGCAGTATTTT
CDR3aa: CASSLGGGRTDTQYF
d_gene: TRBD2
v_gene: TRBV7-6
j_gene: TRBJ2-3
abundance: NA

CDR3nt: TGCGCCAGCAGCGTTGGACTAGCGGGAGTGGGCGAGCAGTACTTC
CDR3aa: CASSVGLAGVGEQYF
d_gene: TRBD2
v_gene: TRBV5-1
j_gene: TRBJ2-7
abundance: once

CDR3nt: TGCGCCAGCGTAGGGACAGTCAACACTGAAGCTTTCTTT
CDR3aa: CASVGTVNTEAFF
d_gene: TRBD1
v_gene: TRBV5-1
j_gene: TRBJ1-1
abundance: NA

CDR3nt: TGTGCCAGCAGGACAGGTTTTAATTCACCCCTCCACTTT
CDR3aa: CASRTGFNSPLHF
d_gene: NA
v_gene: TRBV2
j_gene: TRBJ1-6
abundance: NA

CDR3nt: TGTGCCAGCGTAGACCCCGGGAAGGGGGCTTTGAACACTGAAGCTTTCTTT
CDR3aa: CASVDPGKGALNTEAFF
d_gene: TRBD1
v_gene: TRBV19
j_gene: TRBJ1-1
abundance: NA

CDR3nt: TGTGCCAGCGGTGAAACCGGGTACAATGAGCAGTTCTTC
CDR3aa: CASGETGYNEQFF
d_gene: NA
v_gene: TRBV12-3/TRBV12-4
j_gene: TRBJ2-1
abundance: few

CDR3nt: TGTGCCAGTAGTGTTGGACTAGCGGACCTCTACAATGAGCAGTTCTTC
CDR3aa: CASSVGLADLYNEQFF
d_gene: TRBD2
v_gene: TRBV19
j_gene: TRBJ2-1
abundance: NA

CDR3nt: TGTGCCAGCAGTTTAGTACGGGTCAGGGACACTGAAGCTTTCTTT
CDR3aa: CASSLVRVRDTEAFF
d_gene: NA
v_gene: TRBV27
j_gene: TRBJ1-1
abundance: NA

CDR3nt: TGTGCCAGCAGTGACATCGGGGGGGCTAGCACAGATACGCAGTATTTT
CDR3aa: CASSDIGGASTDTQYF
d_gene: TRBD2
v_gene: TRBV6-4
j_gene: TRBJ2-3
abundance: NA

CDR3nt: TGTGCCAGCAGCTTATACAGGGGCGGGGAGCTGTTTTTT
CDR3aa: CASSLYRGGELFF
d_gene: TRBD1
v_gene: TRBV7-9
j_gene: TRBJ2-2
abundance: NA

CDR3nt: TGCGCCAGCCTAGGGGGAACTGAAGCTTTCTTT
CDR3aa: CASLGGTEAFF
d_gene: NA
v_gene: TRBV10-2
j_gene: TRBJ1-1
abundance: few